This TCR beta chain was observed in a study of shared clonotypes between healthy human individuals. At the level of the study: CD4 naive and CD4 memory each took three plates per donor, while CD8 naive took two and CD8 memory one. General study results and limits: The study sampled only blood, and tissue repertoires likely differ.

The assay ran at deep level. TCRdb's table, derived via immunoSEQ multiplex PCR, lists solely in-frame clones and lacks some. The table has about 2,100,000 clones, roughly 91% seen once; the top ten hold 1.7%. Unmatched junction bases numbered 6, after V lost 6 bases and J lost 0 bases. The germline CDR1 and CDR2 sequences are SQVTM and ANQGSEA. CDR3 length: 14 residues. Of note for this clone: Its cognate antigen is unknown.

Positively selected for CCR7, the CD45RO-negative cells used as naive CD8 cells excluded terminally differentiated effector memory CD45RA+ cells. Specimen: naive CD8+ T cells from PBMCs. V usage is TRBV29-1 and J usage is TRBJ2-7, with 9 bases that match TRBD2. This receptor was taken from a man between 18 and 29 years old in good health. Some clones in this sample may be carry-over from other donors' samples. The CDR3 nucleotides read TGCAGCGTAGTCTTTAGCGGGAGCTCCTACGAGCAGTACTTC. It yields the protein CSVVFSGSSYEQYF.